The present T cell receptor beta chain was sequenced within a study of control samples from healthy donors and cancer patients. The repertoire was sequenced with immunoSEQ multiplex PCR; TCRdb's copy has only in-frame clones and lacks some. The data include fewer than 250,000 clones; the top ten clones carry around 2%. Sequences were obtained from blood. The receptor comes from a woman in her twenties or thirties in good health.

The CDR3 spells CASSEGQGGYEQYF. The DNA for the CDR3 is TGTGCCAGTAGTGAAGGACAGGGGGGCTACGAGCAGTACTTC. The V and J genes are TRBV19 and TRBJ2-7, with 10 bases aligning to TRBD1. V was pared by 5 bases and J by 3 bases, with 4 bases of the junction left unmatched. Germline V gene sequence: CDR1 LNHDA, CDR2 SQIVND (reference sequence). The CDR3 length is 14 residues.